Listed here are 27 T cell receptor beta chains from one sample, sequenced in a study of identical twins. TCRdb analysed the 5' RACE reads with MiXCR anew, one entry per CDR3 protein. Counted here are some 790,000 distinct CDR3 sequences, 15% to 20% occurring once; the ten biggest clones make up over 10%. These same records also appear under a second study, on T cells expressing NK-cell markers.

What was sequenced was PBMCs. The receptors here all came from a woman aged 18-30 years in good health.

This clonotype turned up a few times. This rearrangement joins TRBV12-3 or TRBV12-4 to TRBJ2-5; D not certain. Trimming shortened V by 3 bases and J by 4 bases, and 9 bases separated the two germline ends. The CDR3 has 13 residues. For the CDR3, the DNA is TGTGCCAGCAGTTTCGGATTTGGAGAGACCCAGTACTTC. It yields the protein CASSFGFGETQYF.

This clonotype has at least ten counts. This sequence joins TRBV6-5 and TRBJ2-2, with a weak D call TRBD2 (5 bases). CDR3 length: 16 residues. V dropped 2 bases and J dropped 0 bases, with 10 bases sitting between them. Per the germline V gene, CDR1 is MNHEY and CDR2 is SVGAGI. DNA of the CDR3: TGTGCCAGCAGTTACGGTCGGGAAACGAACACCGGGGAGCTGTTTTTT. The encoded protein is CASSYGRETNTGELFF.

At least ten counts were recorded for this clonotype. This chain joins TRBV7-2 and TRBJ2-1; 8 bases map to TRBD1. This CDR3 region has 13 residues. V lost 5 bases and J lost 14; bases outside the gene matches: 11. In germline, CDR1 is SGHTA, CDR2 FQGNSA. Written as DNA, the CDR3 is TGTGCCAGCAGCCCCCCTTTCATACAGGGGGAGTTCTTC. This encodes CASSPPFIQGEFF.

This clonotype was seen a few times. The rearrangement links TRBV7-9 to TRBJ2-7, with TRBD1 identical over 7 bases. Germline assignment: CDR1 SEHNR and CDR2 FQNEAQ (reference sequence). CDR3 size: 17 residues. Trimming cost V 3 bases and J 0 bases; bases outside gene matches: 11. The CDR3 reads CASSLGDSTSGSYEQYF. DNA of the CDR3: TGTGCCAGCAGCTTGGGGGACAGTACCTCCGGCTCCTACGAGCAGTACTTC.

Only a few counts were recorded for this clonotype. V is TRBV12-3 or TRBV12-4 and J is TRBJ1-2, with D uncertain. CDR3 length equals 14 residues. Trimming took 5 bases from V and 5 from J, leaving 15 bases between them. Here the CDR3 reads CASSAGREVYGYTF. The CDR3 nucleotides read TGTGCCAGCAGTGCGGGGAGGGAGGTGTATGGCTACACCTTC.

The J gene is TRBJ2-7, the V gene TRBV20-1; D unresolved. Trimming stripped 0 bases from V and 6 bases from J, with 9 bases between. The germline V gene has CDR1 DFQATT and CDR2 SNEGSKA (reference sequence). This CDR3 comprises 12 residues. Here the CDR3 reads CSARDSDSEQYF. For the CDR3, the DNA is TGCAGTGCTAGAGATTCGGATTCCGAGCAGTACTTC.

The chain uses TRBV4-1 and TRBJ2-7, with unresolved D. Trimming stripped 1 base from V and 8 bases from J, with 6 bases between. CDR1 is MGHRA and CDR2 is YSYEKL in the germline V gene. This CDR3 is 11 amino acids long. CDR3 protein: CASSQGDKQYF. CDR3 DNA sequence: TGCGCCAGCAGCCAAGGGGATAAGCAGTACTTC.

This sequence joins TRBV10-3 and TRBJ1-2; 8 bases fit TRBD1. The germline gives CDR1 ENHRY, CDR2 SYGVKD. The CDR3 is 12 amino acids. V dropped 8 bases and J dropped 8; count of bases not matched to a gene: 7. CDR3 region: CAIGGTGEGYTF. The DNA of the CDR3 is TGTGCCATCGGAGGGACAGGCGAGGGCTACACCTTC.

This clonotype occurred a few times. The rearrangement joins TRBV29-1 to TRBJ2-2, with 7 bases identical to TRBD1. This CDR3 region has 14 residues. Germline V gene data show CDR1 as SQVTM and CDR2 as ANQGSEA. The trim removed 4 bases at V and 4 bases at J, leaving 6 bases unmatched. The CDR3, as DNA: TGCAGCGTTGGAGGGGGCGTAGGCACCGGGGAGCTGTTTTTT. This translates into CSVGGGVGTGELFF.

The V call is TRBV12-3 or TRBV12-4, the J call TRBJ1-1, with D uncertain. CDR3 length equals 14 residues. Trimming took 3 bases from V and 0 from J, leaving 8 bases between them. The CDR3 DNA reads as TGTGCCAGCAGTTTGAACACTTTGAACACTGAAGCTTTCTTT. Amino acids: CASSLNTLNTEAFF.

This clonotype appeared once. The rearrangement uses TRBV28 and TRBJ1-2; the D gene is possibly TRBD1 (5 bases). CDR3 size: 15 residues. Germline V lookup: CDR1 MDHEN, CDR2 SYDVKM. Trimming pared 4 bases from V and 7 bases from J, leaving 19 bases between. For the CDR3, the DNA is TGTGCCAGCAGTTCCCTGGGACGGGGTCTGGGTGGCTACACCTTC. Translation: CASSSLGRGLGGYTF.

V and J are TRBV11-2 and TRBJ2-3; 8 bases match TRBD2. Germline V CDR1 and CDR2: SGHAT, FQNNGV. V lost 2 bases, J lost 6 bases, and 7 bases stayed unmatched. The CDR3 spans 15 residues. CDR3 sequence (DNA): TGTGCCAGCAGCTTATGGCGGGGGGAGCTGGATACGCAGTATTTT. It specifies CASSLWRGELDTQYF.

This chain joins TRBV4-3 and TRBJ2-3; the match to TRBD2 covers 7 bases. Germline V lookup: CDR1 LGHNA, CDR2 YSLEER. This CDR3 has 13 amino acids. V lost 2 bases and J lost 6; bases outside the gene matches: 2. Written as DNA, the CDR3 is TGCGCCAGCAGCCAACTTAGCGGGGATACGCAGTATTTT. Its protein product is CASSQLSGDTQYF.

The chain couples TRBV20-1 to TRBJ1-2, with TRBD1 matching 10 bases. The CDR3 is made up of 20 amino acids. Germline V gives CDR1 DFQATT, CDR2 SNEGSKA (reference sequence). V shed 0 bases, J shed 0 bases, and the junction held 16 bases outside the gene matches. The CDR3 here is CSARDRPGRDRGFANYGYTF. In DNA form, the CDR3 reads TGCAGTGCTAGAGACCGCCCCGGGAGGGACAGGGGATTCGCTAACTATGGCTACACCTTC.

The chain recombines TRBV6-1 with TRBJ2-7, with D unclear. The CDR3 loop spans 13 amino acids. V was shortened by 3 bases and J by 6 bases, with 12 bases between the two germline ends. CDR1 is MNHNS and CDR2 is SASEGT in the germline V gene. CDR3 amino acids: CASSDRRAVEQYF. CDR3 DNA: TGTGCCAGCAGTGACAGACGGGCTGTCGAGCAGTACTTC.

This clonotype was found a few times. V gene TRBV25-1 combines with J gene TRBJ2-3, with D uncertain. Between the trimmed V and J ends, which lost 4 bases and 1 base, there was a span of 6 bases. CDR3 length equals 13 residues. Germline assignment: CDR1 MGHDK and CDR2 SYGVNS. The CDR3 sequence: CASSAKGTDTQYF. The CDR3 DNA reads TGTGCCAGCAGTGCCAAGGGCACAGATACGCAGTATTTT.

This clonotype was picked up a small number of times. The V call is TRBV12-3 or TRBV12-4, the J call TRBJ1-2; possibly TRBD1 for D (6 bases). The length of the CDR3 is 13 residues. V lost 6 bases and J lost 5, with 13 bases in between. The CDR3 reads CASSRGGTYGYTF. The CDR3 DNA sequence: TGTGCCAGCAGCCGGGGGGGGACATATGGCTACACCTTC.

This clonotype was seen more than once but under ten times. The V gene is TRBV6-1, the J gene TRBJ2-7; D uncertain. CDR3 length: 13 amino acids. V dropped 8 bases and J dropped 0 bases, with 11 bases sitting between them. The germline gives CDR1 MNHNS, CDR2 SASEGT. The CDR3 coding sequence is TGTGCCAGCCGCGGACCGCTCTCCTACGAGCAGTACTTC. As protein: CASRGPLSYEQYF.

The sample holds a few counts of this clonotype. The chain combines TRBV12-3 or TRBV12-4 with TRBJ2-2; either TRBD1 or TRBD2 may supply D (5 bases each). The CDR3 is 15 residues long. Trimming shortened V by 3 bases and J by 5 bases, and 13 bases separated the two germline ends. The CDR3 sequence is CASSFPGAGTGELFF. The CDR3 DNA reads as TGTGCCAGCAGTTTTCCCGGGGCCGGTACCGGGGAGCTGTTTTTT.

This clonotype has ten or more counts. This sequence joins TRBV10-1 and TRBJ2-3; D is unclear. V was cut by 0 bases and J by 0 bases, with 4 bases left in between. This CDR3 has 14 amino acids. Germline V lookup: CDR1 WNHNN, CDR2 SYGVQD (reference sequence). The DNA of the CDR3 is TGCGCCAGCAGTGAGTCCGGCAGCACAGATACGCAGTATTTT. Translated: CASSESGSTDTQYF.

The rearrangement uses TRBV12-5 and TRBJ2-7; D gene uncertain. This CDR3 contains 14 residues. V lost 2 bases, J lost 6 bases, and 14 bases lay in between. Per the germline V gene, CDR1 is LGHNT and CDR2 is FRNRAP. The CDR3, as DNA: TGTGCTAGTGGTTTGCTCGCAGGCAGTCTCGAGCAGTACTTC. It encodes CASGLLAGSLEQYF.

The gene calls are TRBV5-1 and TRBJ2-7; tentatively, D is TRBD1 (8 bases). The V end lost 4 bases, the J end lost 2 bases, and 19 bases lay between the germline ends. CDR1 and CDR2 (germline): SGHRS, YFSETQ. CDR3 length: 16 amino acids. CDR3 nucleotides: TGCGCCAGCAGCCGGACAGGGACTATTACCGCCTACGAGCAGTACTTC. Translating it yields CASSRTGTITAYEQYF.

The CDR3 nucleotides are TGTGCCAGCAGTTTTAGGGGGAGCCATGAGCAGTTCTTC. It is translated as CASSFRGSHEQFF. This chain links TRBV12-3 or TRBV12-4 with TRBJ2-1; D is perhaps TRBD1 (6 bases). Trimming pared 3 bases from V and 8 bases from J, leaving 11 bases between. The CDR3 contains 13 residues.

The table lists this clonotype with a few counts. The chain couples TRBV12-3 or TRBV12-4 to TRBJ2-1, with TRBD2 matching 9 bases. CDR3 length: 18 residues. Trimming cost V 5 bases and J 4 bases; bases outside gene matches: 15. CDR3: CASSPVAGVGGVYNEQFF. The DNA for the CDR3 is TGTGCCAGCAGTCCGGTAGCGGGAGTGGGGGGGGTTTACAATGAGCAGTTCTTC.

This chain uses TRBV5-1 with TRBJ2-3; weak D call: TRBD1 (6 bases). The germline V and J ends were trimmed by 2 bases and 6 bases, with 16 bases remaining between them. CDR1 and CDR2 from the germline V gene are SGHRS and YFSETQ. The CDR3 has 15 amino acids. The CDR3 bases are TGCGCCAGCAGCTTCTTGACAGGACGTCAGGATACGCAGTATTTT. Translating gives CASSFLTGRQDTQYF. Together with reference TRBV5-1 and TRBJ2-3, the CDR3 gives the full variable domain: KAGVTQTPRYLIKTRGQQVTLSCSPISGHRSVSWYQQTPGQGLQFLFEYFSETQRNKGNFPGRFSGRQFSNSRSEMNVSTLELGDSALYLCASSFLTGRQDTQYFGPGTRLTVL.

This clonotype has a handful of counts. The gene calls are TRBV10-3 and TRBJ1-2; D is unclear. Trimming left V 3 bases short and J 4 bases short, with 9 bases between. Germline V CDR1 and CDR2: ENHRY, SYGVKD. The CDR3 sequence is 13 residues long. The CDR3 spells CAISENSFYGYTF. The CDR3 DNA is TGTGCCATCAGTGAAAACTCCTTCTATGGCTACACCTTC.

This chain uses TRBV6-1 with TRBJ2-7; 14 nucleotides line up with TRBD2. CDR3 size: 16 residues. Trimming took 6 bases from V and 0 from J; bases not matched to a gene: 4. The germline CDR1 and CDR2 sequences are MNHNS and SASEGT. For the CDR3, the DNA is TGTGCCAGCAGCGGACTAGCGGGAGGTACCTCCTACGAGCAGTACTTC. This sequence encodes CASSGLAGGTSYEQYF.